Shown below are 27 T cell receptor beta chains from a single sample sequenced in a study of T cell changes during pregnancy in multiple sclerosis. Using immunoSEQ multiplex PCR, the repertoire was profiled, and TCRdb retains in-frame clones only, with some absent. The data hold some 54,000 clones, with 90% to 95% observed a single time. The sample consisted of CD8+ T cells from peripheral blood mononuclear cells, taken in the third trimester of pregnancy. All receptors come from a female donor with multiple sclerosis, enrolled in a pregnancy study.

This chain connects TRBV5-5 to TRBJ2-7, with 7 bases fitting TRBD2. The CDR3 spans 15 residues. V lost 0 bases to trimming and J lost 2 bases; unmatched junction nucleotides: 5. Per the germline V gene, CDR1 is SGHKS and CDR2 is YYEKEE (reference sequence). Here the CDR3 reads CASSLAAGAAYEQYF. DNA for the CDR3: TGTGCCAGCAGCTTGGCGGCGGGAGCGGCCTACGAGCAGTACTTC. Full variable domain (outside the CDR3, taken from reference TRBV5-5 and TRBJ2-7): DAGVTQSPTHLIKTRGQQVTLRCSPISGHKSVSWYQQVLGQGPQFIFQYYEKEERGRGNFPDRFSARQFPNYSSELNVNALLLGDSALYLCASSLAAGAAYEQYFGPGTRLTVT.

The J gene is TRBJ1-1, the V gene TRBV10-3; D gene uncertain. Germline V gives CDR1 ENHRY, CDR2 SYGVKD. The CDR3 contains 14 residues. With 4 bases removed from V and 0 bases from J, the gap between germline ends came to 9 bases. This CDR3 reads CAISGTFMNTEAFF. DNA of the CDR3: TGTGCCATCAGTGGAACATTCATGAACACTGAAGCTTTCTTT.

The chain recombines TRBV27 with TRBJ2-1, with TRBD2 matching over 7 bases. The germline gives CDR1 MNHEY, CDR2 SMNVEV (reference sequence). The CDR3 has 13 amino acids. The V and J ends lost 5 bases and 5 bases, in that order; junction bases with no gene match: 3. The CDR3 reads CASSPGRNNEQFF. CDR3 nucleotides: TGTGCCAGCAGTCCCGGGAGGAACAATGAGCAGTTCTTC.

The rearrangement joins TRBV2 to TRBJ2-1; a possible D gene is TRBD2 (6 bases). CDR1 and CDR2 from the germline V gene are SNHLY and FYNNEI. V was cut by 5 bases and J by 0 bases, with 11 bases left in between. CDR3 length: 15 residues. The CDR3 bases are TGTGCCAGCAGTAATAGCGGTAGCTCCTACAATGAGCAGTTCTTC. This gives the protein CASSNSGSSYNEQFF. The full variable domain, with the rest looked up from reference TRBV2 and TRBJ2-1, is EPEVTQTPSHQVTQMGQEVILRCVPISNHLYFYWYRQILGQKVEFLVSFYNNEISEKSEIFDDQFSVERPDGSNFTLKIRSTKLEDSAMYFCASSNSGSSYNEQFFGPGTRLTVL.

The count of this clone is one. The chain is built from TRBV7-9 and TRBJ2-2; D is ambiguous. V lost 3 bases and J 10 bases, leaving 9 bases between the germline ends. The CDR3 has 12 residues. Germline CDR1 and CDR2: SEHNR and FQNEAQ (reference sequence). The CDR3 DNA follows: TGTGCCAGCAGCTTGGTTGCGGTGGAGCTGTTTTTT. Its translation: CASSLVAVELFF.

The V and J genes are TRBV13 and TRBJ2-5; D may be TRBD1 (6 bases). This CDR3 is built from 13 residues. Germline CDR1 reads PRHDT; CDR2 reads FYEKMQ (reference sequence). The ends were cut back, 5 bases at V and 4 bases at J, with 11 bases in the middle. This chain's CDR3 is CASSPIGGETQYF. As DNA, the CDR3 is TGTGCCAGCAGCCCTATAGGGGGAGAGACCCAGTACTTC.

The rearrangement uses TRBV6-5 and TRBJ2-7; 9 bases line up with TRBD2. Losses at the gene ends were 1 base for V and 3 bases for J; bases not matched to a gene: 4. The germline V gene encodes CDR1 MNHEY and CDR2 SVGAGI. The length of the CDR3 is 15 residues. As DNA, the CDR3 is TGTGCCAGCAGTTACTTGCGGGAGGGCATCTACGAGCAGTACTTC. It codes for CASSYLREGIYEQYF.

Judged by abundance, this clone is medium-sized. The CDR3 region has the DNA TGTGCCAGCAGCTTGGTTCCAGGGTTAGGTCAGCCCCAGCATTTT. Protein product: CASSLVPGLGQPQHF. This chain connects TRBV5-5 to TRBJ1-5, with D possibly matching TRBD1 (5 bases). The CDR3 has 15 amino acids. V lost 0 bases and J 6 bases, leaving 13 bases between the germline ends. CDR1 is SGHKS, CDR2 YYEKEE, per germline (reference sequence).

The chain couples TRBV6-4 to TRBJ1-5, with TRBD1 matching 9 bases. The germline CDR1 and CDR2 sequences are MRHNA and SNTAGT. V lost 0 bases, J lost 7 bases, and 4 bases stayed unmatched. CDR3 size: 15 residues. As DNA, the CDR3 is TGTGCCAGCAGTGACTCAGACAGGGGGGGACAGCCCCAGCATTTT. Amino acid sequence: CASSDSDRGGQPQHF.

The V call is TRBV7-9, the J call TRBJ2-7; 7 bases agree with TRBD2. Germline V CDR1 and CDR2: SEHNR, FQNEAQ (reference sequence). The CDR3 is 14 residues long. V lost 5 bases to trimming and J lost 3 bases; unmatched junction nucleotides: 7. CDR3 region: CASSPRPGGYEQYF. The DNA of the CDR3 is TGTGCCAGCAGCCCCCGCCCGGGGGGCTACGAGCAGTACTTC.

The chain joins TRBV4-3 to TRBJ1-1; 9 nucleotides align to TRBD1. The CDR3 extends over 17 amino acids. J was trimmed by 4 bases and V by 0 bases; bases with no gene match: 9. The germline V gene has CDR1 LGHNA and CDR2 YSLEER. As DNA, the CDR3 is TGCGCCAGCAGCCAAGATTTATTCGGACAGGGGTGCACTGAAGCTTTCTTT. It codes for CASSQDLFGQGCTEAFF.

The J gene is TRBJ2-1, the V gene TRBV2; 7 bases map to TRBD2. The V gene end was trimmed by 6 bases and the J gene end by 9 bases; junction bases not matched to a gene: 2. Germline assignment: CDR1 SNHLY and CDR2 FYNNEI. CDR3 length: 11 amino acids. This chain's CDR3 is CASSGGIEQFF. The CDR3 DNA follows: TGTGCCAGCAGCGGGGGGATTGAGCAGTTCTTC.

The rearrangement links TRBV7-9 to TRBJ1-2; 8 positions match TRBD1. The CDR3 loop spans 12 amino acids. From germline, CDR1 is SEHNR and CDR2 FQNEAQ (reference sequence). The trim removed 5 bases at V and 8 bases at J, leaving 4 bases unmatched. The CDR3 coding sequence is TGTGCCAGCAGCCCGGACAGGGAAGGCTACACCTTC. Its protein is CASSPDREGYTF.

The rearrangement uses TRBV19 and TRBJ1-1; D possibly corresponds to TRBD1 (6 bases). Trimming removed 4 bases at V and 5 bases at J, with 17 bases between. CDR3 length equals 15 residues. CDR1 is LNHDA and CDR2 is SQIVND in the germline V gene (reference sequence). As DNA, the CDR3 is TGTGCCAGTAGTAACGGGGGGCCCAGGAGGACTGAAGCTTTCTTT. This codes for CASSNGGPRRTEAFF. Using reference TRBV19 and TRBJ1-1 for the parts outside the CDR3, the full variable domain is DGGITQSPKYLFRKEGQNVTLSCEQNLNHDAMYWYRQDPGQGLRLIYYSQIVNDFQKGDIAEGYSVSREKKESFPLTVTSAQKNPTAFYLCASSNGGPRRTEAFFGQGTRLTVV.

The rearrangement links TRBV9 to TRBJ2-7; 9 bases map to TRBD1. This CDR3 is built from 14 residues. Germline-derived CDR1 and CDR2 are SGDLS and YYNGEE. V was pared by 0 bases and J by 7 bases, with 5 bases of the junction left unmatched. The CDR3 region has the DNA TGTGCCAGCAGCGTAGCTGGGACAGGGTATGAGCAGTACTTC. Residues: CASSVAGTGYEQYF. The whole variable domain, filled in from reference TRBV9 and TRBJ2-7, reads DSGVTQTPKHLITATGQRVTLRCSPRSGDLSVYWYQQSLDQGLQFLIQYYNGEERAKGNILERFSAQQFPDLHSELNLSSLELGDSALYFCASSVAGTGYEQYFGPGTRLTVT.

The chain carries TRBV2 and TRBJ2-1; 11 bases match TRBD2. Germline V gives CDR1 SNHLY, CDR2 FYNNEI. Trimming took 6 bases from V and 0 from J; bases not matched to a gene: 4. There are 16 residues in the CDR3. The CDR3 protein is CASRSGLAASYNEQFF. The CDR3 bases are TGTGCCAGCAGGTCGGGACTAGCGGCCTCCTACAATGAGCAGTTCTTC.

This clone was seen a single time. The rearrangement uses TRBV19 and TRBJ2-7, with a tentative D call TRBD2 (6 bases). The CDR3 covers 12 residues. Germline assignment: CDR1 LNHDA and CDR2 SQIVND (reference sequence). V was pared by 7 bases and J by 6 bases, with 13 bases between. The CDR3 nucleotides are TGTGCCAGTATTTCAGCGGGTCTCGAGCAGTACTTC. This sequence encodes CASISAGLEQYF.

The genes are TRBV6-6 and TRBJ2-2; 8 bases align to TRBD1. V shed 6 bases and J 5 bases; nucleotides not matched to a gene: 8. The germline CDR1 and CDR2 sequences are MNHNY and SVGAGI (reference sequence). This CDR3 region has 15 residues. DNA of the CDR3: TGTGCCAGCAGCTCCCCAGGGGGCCAGACCGGGGAGCTGTTTTTT. It encodes CASSSPGGQTGELFF.

This clone appeared once. This chain uses TRBV19 with TRBJ2-2, with no clear D. Trimming took off 0 bases at V and 8 bases at J, with 13 bases between the two ends. The CDR3 extends over 15 amino acids. Germline V gene sequence: CDR1 LNHDA, CDR2 SQIVND (reference sequence). The CDR3 loop is CASSIDLPYPGELFF. In nucleotides, the CDR3 is TGTGCCAGTAGTATAGATCTCCCCTACCCGGGGGAGCTGTTTTTT.

This clone is classed as medium-sized (0.01 to 0.1%). Other nucleotide sequences from this sample produce the same CDR3. V and J are TRBV4-1 and TRBJ1-5; 7 bases fit TRBD1. The CDR3 totals 15 residues. Per the germline V gene, CDR1 is MGHRA and CDR2 is YSYEKL. Trimming took 2 bases from V and 7 from J; bases not matched to a gene: 8. CDR3 residues: CASSQTRQGGQPQHF. The CDR3 DNA follows: TGCGCCAGCAGCCAAACCAGACAGGGTGGACAGCCCCAGCATTTT.

J is TRBJ2-7 and V is TRBV5-1; 11 bases align to TRBD2. V dropped 4 bases and J dropped 3; count of bases not matched to a gene: 6. The length of the CDR3 is 15 residues. Germline CDR1 reads SGHRS; CDR2 reads YFSETQ. CDR3 protein: CASSAGLADYYEQYF. CDR3 nucleotide sequence: TGCGCCAGCAGCGCGGGACTAGCGGACTACTACGAGCAGTACTTC.

The chain employs TRBV6-4 and TRBJ2-1; 9 bases align to TRBD2. J lost 6 bases, V lost 2 bases, and 8 bases had no gene match. The V gene's germline CDR1 is MRHNA and CDR2 SNTAGT. The CDR3 totals 16 residues. The CDR3 sequence: CASSDEGGRASNEQFF. CDR3 DNA: TGTGCCAGCAGTGACGAGGGCGGGAGGGCTAGCAATGAGCAGTTCTTC.

J is TRBJ2-5 and V is TRBV6-5; 7 nucleotides line up with TRBD1. Germline CDR1 reads MNHEY; CDR2 reads SVGAGI. This CDR3 contains 14 residues. The V gene end was trimmed by 8 bases and the J gene end by 0 bases; junction bases not matched to a gene: 6. The CDR3 bases are TGTGCCAGCTGGACAGGCTCGTACCAAGAGACCCAGTACTTC. Translation: CASWTGSYQETQYF.

This chain links TRBV27 with TRBJ1-5; 8 nucleotides agree with TRBD1. The V gene's germline CDR1 is MNHEY and CDR2 SMNVEV (reference sequence). The V segment lost 8 bases and the J segment 5 bases; nucleotides outside the gene matches: 5. CDR3 size: 13 residues. CDR3 sequence (DNA): TGTGCCAGCGTGACAGGGGAAGATCAGCCCCAGCATTTT. It yields the protein CASVTGEDQPQHF.

This clone was observed a few times. The chain couples TRBV19 to TRBJ1-1; TRBD1 matches 10 bases. The CDR3 contains 19 residues. V trimming: 4 bases; J trimming: 0 bases; junction bases outside the gene matches: 14. The V gene's germline CDR1 is LNHDA and CDR2 SQIVND (reference sequence). CDR3 protein: CASSTPSDRGRFMNTEAFF. In nucleotides, the CDR3 is TGTGCCAGTAGTACCCCTTCTGACAGGGGGCGGTTTATGAACACTGAAGCTTTCTTT.

This clone is a singleton in its sample. V and J are TRBV5-1 and TRBJ2-7; 7 nucleotides align to TRBD1. Trimming at V came to 0 bases and at J to 3 bases, leaving 3 bases not matched to a gene. There are 14 residues in the CDR3. Germline CDR1 is SGHRS and CDR2 is YFSETQ. DNA for the CDR3: TGCGCCAGCAGCTTGGGGACAGGAAACTACGAGCAGTACTTC. Amino acid sequence: CASSLGTGNYEQYF. Supplemented by reference TRBV5-1 and TRBJ2-7, the full variable domain reads KAGVTQTPRYLIKTRGQQVTLSCSPISGHRSVSWYQQTPGQGLQFLFEYFSETQRNKGNFPGRFSGRQFSNSRSEMNVSTLELGDSALYLCASSLGTGNYEQYFGPGTRLTVT.

The rearrangement uses TRBV10-3 and TRBJ2-1, with TRBD1 as a possible D gene (6 bases). Germline V gives CDR1 ENHRY, CDR2 SYGVKD. Trimming took off 4 bases at V and 0 bases at J, with 22 bases between the two ends. This CDR3 is 19 amino acids long. For the CDR3, the DNA is TGTGCCATCAGTGGGGGGCGATTTAGGGATCATAACTCCTACAATGAGCAGTTCTTC. It specifies CAISGGRFRDHNSYNEQFF.